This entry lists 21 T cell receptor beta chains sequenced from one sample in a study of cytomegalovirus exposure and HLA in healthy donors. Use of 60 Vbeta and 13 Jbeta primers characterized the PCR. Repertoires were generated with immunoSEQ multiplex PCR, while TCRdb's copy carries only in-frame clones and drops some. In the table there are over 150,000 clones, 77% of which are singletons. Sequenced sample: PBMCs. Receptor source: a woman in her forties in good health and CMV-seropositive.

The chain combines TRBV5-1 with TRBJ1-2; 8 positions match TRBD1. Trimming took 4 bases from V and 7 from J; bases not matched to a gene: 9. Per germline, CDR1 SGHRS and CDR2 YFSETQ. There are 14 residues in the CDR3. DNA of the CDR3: TGCGCCAGCAGCGAACGGACAGGGAGCGGTGGCTACACCTTC. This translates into CASSERTGSGGYTF.

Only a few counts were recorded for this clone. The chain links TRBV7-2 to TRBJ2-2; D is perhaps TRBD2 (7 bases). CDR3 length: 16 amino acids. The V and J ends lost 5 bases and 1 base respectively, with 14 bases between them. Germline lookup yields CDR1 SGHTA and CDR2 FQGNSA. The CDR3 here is CASSPSGGGNTGELFF. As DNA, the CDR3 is TGTGCCAGCAGCCCCTCGGGGGGCGGGAACACCGGGGAGCTGTTTTTT. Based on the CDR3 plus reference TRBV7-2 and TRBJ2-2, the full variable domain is GAGVSQSPSNKVTEKGKDVELRCDPISGHTALYWYRQSLGQGLEFLIYFQGNSAPDKSGLPSDRFSAERTGGSVSTLTIQRTQQEDSAVYLCASSPSGGGNTGELFFGEGSRLTVL.

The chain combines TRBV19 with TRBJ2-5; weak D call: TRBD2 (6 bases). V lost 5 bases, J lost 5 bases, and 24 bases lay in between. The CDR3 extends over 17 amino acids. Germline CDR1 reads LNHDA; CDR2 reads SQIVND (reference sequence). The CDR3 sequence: CASSHPRGSGDRETQYF. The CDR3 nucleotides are TGTGCCAGTAGTCACCCACGAGGTAGCGGAGACCGGGAGACCCAGTACTTC.

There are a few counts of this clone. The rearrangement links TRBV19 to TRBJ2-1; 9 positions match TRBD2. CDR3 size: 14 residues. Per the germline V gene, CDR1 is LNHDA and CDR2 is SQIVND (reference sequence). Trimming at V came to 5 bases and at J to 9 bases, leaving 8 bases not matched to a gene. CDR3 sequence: CASSGLAGNLEQFF. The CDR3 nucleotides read TGTGCCAGTAGTGGCCTAGCGGGAAATCTTGAGCAGTTCTTC.

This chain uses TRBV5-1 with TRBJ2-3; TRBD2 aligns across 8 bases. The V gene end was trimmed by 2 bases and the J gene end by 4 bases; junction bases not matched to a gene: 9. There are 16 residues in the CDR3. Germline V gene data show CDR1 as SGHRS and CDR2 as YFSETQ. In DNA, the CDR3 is TGCGCCAGCAGCTTCACGGGGGGGCCGTTAGCAGATACGCAGTATTTT. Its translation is CASSFTGGPLADTQYF.

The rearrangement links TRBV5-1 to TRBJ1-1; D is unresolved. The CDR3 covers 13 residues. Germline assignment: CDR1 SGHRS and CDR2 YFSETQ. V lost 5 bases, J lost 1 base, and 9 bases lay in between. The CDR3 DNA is TGCGCCAGCAGATACGGGGAGAACACTGAAGCTTTCTTT. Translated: CASRYGENTEAFF.

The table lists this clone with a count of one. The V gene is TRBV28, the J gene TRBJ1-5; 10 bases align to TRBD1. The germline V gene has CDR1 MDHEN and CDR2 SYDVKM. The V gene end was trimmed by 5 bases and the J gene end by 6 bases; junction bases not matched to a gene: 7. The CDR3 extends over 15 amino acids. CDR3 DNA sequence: TGTGCCAGCAGTATCCGGGACAGGGGTGTTCAGCCCCAGCATTTT. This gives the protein CASSIRDRGVQPQHF.

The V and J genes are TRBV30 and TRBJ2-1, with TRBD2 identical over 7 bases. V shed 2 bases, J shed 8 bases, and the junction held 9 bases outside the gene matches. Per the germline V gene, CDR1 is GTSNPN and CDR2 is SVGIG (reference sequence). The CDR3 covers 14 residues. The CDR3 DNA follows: TGTGCCTGGAGTAGGGACTACCGAAGCCATGAGCAGTTCTTC. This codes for CAWSRDYRSHEQFF.

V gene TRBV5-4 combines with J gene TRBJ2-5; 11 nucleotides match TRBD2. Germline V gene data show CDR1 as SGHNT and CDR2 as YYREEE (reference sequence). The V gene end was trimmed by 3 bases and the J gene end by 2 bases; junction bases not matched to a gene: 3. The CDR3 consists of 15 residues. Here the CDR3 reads CASSSRLAGQETQYF. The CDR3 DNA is TGTGCCAGCAGCTCCAGACTAGCGGGGCAAGAGACCCAGTACTTC. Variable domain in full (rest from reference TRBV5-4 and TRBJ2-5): ETGVTQSPTHLIKTRGQQVTLRCSSQSGHNTVSWYQQALGQGPQFIFQYYREEENGRGNFPPRFSGLQFPNYSSELNVNALELDDSALYLCASSSRLAGQETQYFGPGTRLLVL.

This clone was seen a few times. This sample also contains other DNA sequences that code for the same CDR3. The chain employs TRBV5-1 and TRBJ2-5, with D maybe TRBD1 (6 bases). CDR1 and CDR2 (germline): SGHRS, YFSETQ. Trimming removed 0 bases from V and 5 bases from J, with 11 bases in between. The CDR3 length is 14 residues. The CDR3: CASSLDRVGETQYF. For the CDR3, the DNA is TGCGCCAGCAGCTTGGACAGGGTAGGCGAGACCCAGTACTTC.

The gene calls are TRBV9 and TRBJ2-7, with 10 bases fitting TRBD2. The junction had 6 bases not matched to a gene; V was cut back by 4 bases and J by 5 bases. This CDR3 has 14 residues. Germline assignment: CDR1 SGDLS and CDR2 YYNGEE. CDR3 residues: CASSLVAGGNEQYF. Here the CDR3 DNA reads TGTGCCAGCAGCTTGGTAGCGGGAGGCAACGAGCAGTACTTC.

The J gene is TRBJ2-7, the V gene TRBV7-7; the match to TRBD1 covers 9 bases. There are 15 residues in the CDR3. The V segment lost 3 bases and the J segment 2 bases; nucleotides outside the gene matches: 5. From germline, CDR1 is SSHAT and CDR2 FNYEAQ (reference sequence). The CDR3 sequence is CASSFGQGPTYEQYF. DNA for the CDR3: TGTGCCAGCAGCTTCGGACAGGGGCCTACCTACGAGCAGTACTTC.

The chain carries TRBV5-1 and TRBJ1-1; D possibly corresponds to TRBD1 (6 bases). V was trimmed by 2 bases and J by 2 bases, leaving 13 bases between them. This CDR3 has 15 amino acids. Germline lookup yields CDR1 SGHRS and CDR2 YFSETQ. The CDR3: CASSLQGRYNTEAFF. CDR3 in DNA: TGCGCCAGCAGCTTACAGGGACGGTATAACACTGAAGCTTTCTTT.

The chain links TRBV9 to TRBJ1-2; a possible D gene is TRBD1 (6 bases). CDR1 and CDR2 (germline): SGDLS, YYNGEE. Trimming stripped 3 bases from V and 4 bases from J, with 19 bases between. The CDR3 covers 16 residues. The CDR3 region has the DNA TGTGCCAGCAGCGGGCCCGGTGGCGGGGGCGGCTATGGCTACACCTTC. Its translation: CASSGPGGGGGYGYTF.

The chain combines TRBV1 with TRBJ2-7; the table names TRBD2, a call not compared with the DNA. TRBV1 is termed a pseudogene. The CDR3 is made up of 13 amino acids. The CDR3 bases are TGCACCAGTCCATTAAGCAACTCCTACGAGCAGTACTTC. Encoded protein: CTSPLSNSYEQYF.

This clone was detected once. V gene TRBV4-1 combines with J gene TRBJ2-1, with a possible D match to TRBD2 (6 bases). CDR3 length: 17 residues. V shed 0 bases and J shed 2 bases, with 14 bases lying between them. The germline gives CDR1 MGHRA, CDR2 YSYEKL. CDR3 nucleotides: TGCGCCAGCAGCCAAGAACTAGCCCCCGGGGCCTACAATGAGCAGTTCTTC. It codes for CASSQELAPGAYNEQFF.

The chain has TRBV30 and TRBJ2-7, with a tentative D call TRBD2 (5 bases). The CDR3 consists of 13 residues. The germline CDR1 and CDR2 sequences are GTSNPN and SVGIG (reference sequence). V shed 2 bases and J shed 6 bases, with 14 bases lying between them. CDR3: CAWSSFPAGEQYF. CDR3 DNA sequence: TGTGCCTGGAGTTCCTTCCCTGCGGGCGAGCAGTACTTC.

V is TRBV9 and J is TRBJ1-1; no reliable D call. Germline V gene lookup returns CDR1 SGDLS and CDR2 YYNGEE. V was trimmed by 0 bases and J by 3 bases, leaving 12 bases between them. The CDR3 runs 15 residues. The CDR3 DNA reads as TGTGCCAGCAGCGTAGGATTCGGGTCCCACACTGAAGCTTTCTTT. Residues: CASSVGFGSHTEAFF.

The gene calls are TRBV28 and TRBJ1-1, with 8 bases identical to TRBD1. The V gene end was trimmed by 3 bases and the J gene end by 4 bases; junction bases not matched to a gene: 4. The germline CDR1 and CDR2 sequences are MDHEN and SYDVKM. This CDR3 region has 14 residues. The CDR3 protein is CASSFDRGGTEAFF. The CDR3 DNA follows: TGTGCCAGCAGTTTTGACAGGGGCGGCACTGAAGCTTTCTTT.

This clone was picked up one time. The CDR3 nucleotides are TGTGCCAGCAGCTCGGGACAGGGCGGCACTGAAGCTTTCTTT. It is translated as CASSSGQGGTEAFF. This chain uses TRBV9 with TRBJ1-1, with 9 bases lining up with TRBD1. CDR1 SGDLS and CDR2 YYNGEE come from the germline V gene. The ends lost 4 bases at V and 4 bases at J; junction bases unmatched: 5. This CDR3 spans 14 amino acids.

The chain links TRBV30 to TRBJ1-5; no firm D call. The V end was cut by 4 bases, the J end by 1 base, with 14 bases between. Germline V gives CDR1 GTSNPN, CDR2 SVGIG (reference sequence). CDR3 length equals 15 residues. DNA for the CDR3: TGTGCCTGGACCTCGGGAGGACCAAGCAATCAGCCCCAGCATTTT. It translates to CAWTSGGPSNQPQHF.